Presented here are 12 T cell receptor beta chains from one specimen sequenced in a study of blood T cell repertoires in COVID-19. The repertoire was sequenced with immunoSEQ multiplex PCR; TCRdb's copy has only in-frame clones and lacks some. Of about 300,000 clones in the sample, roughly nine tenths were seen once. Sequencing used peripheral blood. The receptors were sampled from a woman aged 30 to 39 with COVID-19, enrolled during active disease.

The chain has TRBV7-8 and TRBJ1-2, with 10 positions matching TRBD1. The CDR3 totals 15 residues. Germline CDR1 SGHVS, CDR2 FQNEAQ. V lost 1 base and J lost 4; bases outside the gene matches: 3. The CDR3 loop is CASSLGTGGGYGYTF. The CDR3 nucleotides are TGTGCCAGCAGCTTAGGGACAGGGGGTGGCTATGGCTACACCTTC.

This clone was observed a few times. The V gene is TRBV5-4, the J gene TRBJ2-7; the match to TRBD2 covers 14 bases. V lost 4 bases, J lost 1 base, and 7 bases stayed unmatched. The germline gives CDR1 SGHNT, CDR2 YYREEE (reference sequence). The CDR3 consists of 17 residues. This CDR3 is CASSLWGLAGESYEQYF. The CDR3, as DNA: TGTGCCAGCAGCCTATGGGGACTAGCGGGAGAATCCTACGAGCAGTACTTC. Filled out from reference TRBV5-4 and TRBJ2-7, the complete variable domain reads ETGVTQSPTHLIKTRGQQVTLRCSSQSGHNTVSWYQQALGQGPQFIFQYYREEENGRGNFPPRFSGLQFPNYSSELNVNALELDDSALYLCASSLWGLAGESYEQYFGPGTRLTVT.

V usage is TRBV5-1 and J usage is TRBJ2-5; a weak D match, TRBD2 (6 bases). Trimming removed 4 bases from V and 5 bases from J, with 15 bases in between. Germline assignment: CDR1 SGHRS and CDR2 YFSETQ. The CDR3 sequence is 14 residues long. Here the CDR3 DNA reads TGCGCCAGCAGCCTCTCCGGGACTGGGGAGACCCAGTACTTC. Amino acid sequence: CASSLSGTGETQYF. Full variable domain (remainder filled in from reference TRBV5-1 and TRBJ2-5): KAGVTQTPRYLIKTRGQQVTLSCSPISGHRSVSWYQQTPGQGLQFLFEYFSETQRNKGNFPGRFSGRQFSNSRSEMNVSTLELGDSALYLCASSLSGTGETQYFGPGTRLLVL.

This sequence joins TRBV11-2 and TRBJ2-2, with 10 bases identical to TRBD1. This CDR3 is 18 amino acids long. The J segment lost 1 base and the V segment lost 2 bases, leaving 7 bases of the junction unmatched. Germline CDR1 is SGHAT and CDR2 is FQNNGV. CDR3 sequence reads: CASSLQTGGPGNTGELFF. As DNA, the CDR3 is TGTGCCAGCAGCTTACAGACAGGGGGCCCGGGGAACACCGGGGAGCTGTTTTTT.

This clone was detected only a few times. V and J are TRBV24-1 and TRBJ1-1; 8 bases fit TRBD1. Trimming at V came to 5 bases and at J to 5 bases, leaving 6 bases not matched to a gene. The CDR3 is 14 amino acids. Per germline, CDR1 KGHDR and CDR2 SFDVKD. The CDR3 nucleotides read TGTGCCACCAGTGGAGGCAGGGGGCAAACTGAAGCTTTCTTT. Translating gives CATSGGRGQTEAFF.

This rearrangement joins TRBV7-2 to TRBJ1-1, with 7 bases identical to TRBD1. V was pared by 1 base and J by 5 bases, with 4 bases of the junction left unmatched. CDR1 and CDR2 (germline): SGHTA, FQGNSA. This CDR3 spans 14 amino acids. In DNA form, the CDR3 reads TGTGCCAGCAGCTTAGGACAGGGAGAAACTGAAGCTTTCTTT. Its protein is CASSLGQGETEAFF.

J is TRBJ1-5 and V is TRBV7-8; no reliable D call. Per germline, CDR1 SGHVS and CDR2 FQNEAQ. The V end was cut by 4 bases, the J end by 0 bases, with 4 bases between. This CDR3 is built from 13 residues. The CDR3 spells CASSSYSNQPQHF. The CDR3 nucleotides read TGTGCCAGCAGCTCTTATAGCAATCAGCCCCAGCATTTT.

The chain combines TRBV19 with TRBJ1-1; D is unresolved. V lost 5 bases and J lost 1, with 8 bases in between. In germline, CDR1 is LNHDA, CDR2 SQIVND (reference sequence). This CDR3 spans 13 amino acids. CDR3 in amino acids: CASSRGGNTEAFF. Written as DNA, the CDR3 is TGTGCCAGTAGTCGGGGTGGGAACACTGAAGCTTTCTTT.

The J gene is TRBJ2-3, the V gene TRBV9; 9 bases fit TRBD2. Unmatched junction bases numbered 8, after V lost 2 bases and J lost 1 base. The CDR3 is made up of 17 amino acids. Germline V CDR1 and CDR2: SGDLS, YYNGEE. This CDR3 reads CASSVKMLAGRTDTQYF. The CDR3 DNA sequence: TGTGCCAGCAGCGTTAAAATGCTAGCGGGGCGCACAGATACGCAGTATTTT.

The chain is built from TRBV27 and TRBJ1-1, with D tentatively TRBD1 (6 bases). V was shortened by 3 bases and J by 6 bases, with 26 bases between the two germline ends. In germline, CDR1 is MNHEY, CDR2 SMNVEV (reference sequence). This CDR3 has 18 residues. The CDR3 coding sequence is TGTGCCAGCAGTTTCTCCGCCGGGACATTCGTCGGTCGGGCTGAAGCTTTCTTT. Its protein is CASSFSAGTFVGRAEAFF.

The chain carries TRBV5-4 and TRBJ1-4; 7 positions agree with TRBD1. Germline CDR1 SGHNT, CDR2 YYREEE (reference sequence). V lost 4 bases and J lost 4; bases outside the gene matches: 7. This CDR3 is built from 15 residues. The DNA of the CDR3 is TGTGCCAGCAGCCTGCGACAGGGCTTTAATGAAAAACTGTTTTTT. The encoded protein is CASSLRQGFNEKLFF.

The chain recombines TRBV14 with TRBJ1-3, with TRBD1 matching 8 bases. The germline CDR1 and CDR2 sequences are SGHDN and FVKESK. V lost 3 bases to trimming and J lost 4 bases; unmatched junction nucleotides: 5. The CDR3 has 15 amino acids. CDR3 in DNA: TGTGCCAGCAGCCAGACGACAGGGGTCGGAAACACCATATATTTT. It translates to CASSQTTGVGNTIYF.